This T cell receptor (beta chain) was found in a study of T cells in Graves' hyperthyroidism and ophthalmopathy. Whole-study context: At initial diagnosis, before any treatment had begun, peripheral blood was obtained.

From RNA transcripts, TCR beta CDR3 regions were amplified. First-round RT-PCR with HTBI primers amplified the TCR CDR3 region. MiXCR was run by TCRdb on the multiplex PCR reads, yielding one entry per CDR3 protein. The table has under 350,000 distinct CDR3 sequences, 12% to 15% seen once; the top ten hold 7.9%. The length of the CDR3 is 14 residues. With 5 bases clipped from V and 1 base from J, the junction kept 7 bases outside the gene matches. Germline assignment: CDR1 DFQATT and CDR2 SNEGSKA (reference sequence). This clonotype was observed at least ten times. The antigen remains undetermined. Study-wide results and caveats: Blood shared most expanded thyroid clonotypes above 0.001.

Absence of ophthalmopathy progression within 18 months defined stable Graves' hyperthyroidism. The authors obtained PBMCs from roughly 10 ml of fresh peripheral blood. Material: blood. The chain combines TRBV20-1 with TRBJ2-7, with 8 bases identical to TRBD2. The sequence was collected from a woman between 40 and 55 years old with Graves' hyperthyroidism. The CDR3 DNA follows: TGCAGTGCTGAAAGCGGGAGTCTATCCTACGAGCAGTACTTC. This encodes CSAESGSLSYEQYF.